The 28 T cell receptor beta chains reported below all come from one sample, sequenced in a study of blood T cell repertoires in COVID-19. Assay: immunoSEQ multiplex PCR; the TCRdb copy retains only in-frame clones and omits some. The repertoire consists of some 200,000 clones, with around four fifths occurring once and the leading ten covering about 10%. Source material: PBMCs or T cells enriched from blood (not recorded which). These receptor sequences come from a man aged 40-49 years who had recovered from COVID-19.

This clone occurred once. The chain uses TRBV12-3 or TRBV12-4 and TRBJ2-7; D gene unclear. The CDR3 runs 11 residues. V was cut by 10 bases and J by 3 bases, with 10 bases left in between. CDR3: CATSAFYEQYF. The CDR3 DNA reads as TGTGCCACCTCAGCGTTCTACGAGCAGTACTTC.

This clone occurred a few times. The chain uses TRBV4-2 and TRBJ2-5; a possible D gene is TRBD2 (6 bases). The CDR3 contains 14 residues. Trimming cost V 4 bases and J 0 bases, with 9 bases left between them. In germline, CDR1 is LGHNA, CDR2 YNFKEQ. The CDR3 nucleotides are TGTGCCAGCAGCCCCAGGACTAACCAAGAGACCCAGTACTTC. It specifies CASSPRTNQETQYF.

The rearrangement links TRBV4-2 to TRBJ2-2; 15 bases match TRBD2. The V segment lost 6 bases and the J segment 8 bases; nucleotides outside the gene matches: 7. Germline-derived CDR1 and CDR2 are LGHNA and YNFKEQ. The CDR3 is made up of 16 amino acids. This chain's CDR3 is CASRRTSGRANGELFF. CDR3 in DNA: TGTGCCAGCAGGCGGACTAGCGGGAGGGCCAATGGGGAGCTGTTTTTT.

The CDR3 is CASRGYGQGSNYGYTF. CDR3 nucleotides: TGTGCCAGCAGGGGATACGGACAGGGATCTAACTATGGCTACACCTTC. The chain combines TRBV9 with TRBJ1-2; 8 positions agree with TRBD1. CDR3 length: 16 residues. V dropped 5 bases and J dropped 0; count of bases not matched to a gene: 9. The V gene's germline CDR1 is SGDLS and CDR2 YYNGEE. Together with reference TRBV9 and TRBJ1-2, the CDR3 gives the full variable domain: DSGVTQTPKHLITATGQRVTLRCSPRSGDLSVYWYQQSLDQGLQFLIQYYNGEERAKGNILERFSAQQFPDLHSELNLSSLELGDSALYFCASRGYGQGSNYGYTFGSGTRLTVV.

This clone showed up just a few times. This chain joins TRBV5-1 and TRBJ2-3; no definite D call. Germline values: CDR1 SGHRS, CDR2 YFSETQ. This CDR3 has 14 amino acids. Trimming removed 3 bases from V and 1 base from J, with 9 bases in between. CDR3 nucleotide sequence: TGCGCCAGCAGCTCGACTCACGGCACAGATACGCAGTATTTT. Its protein is CASSSTHGTDTQYF.

The J gene is TRBJ1-5, the V gene TRBV2; perhaps TRBD1 as D (5 bases). CDR1 is SNHLY and CDR2 is FYNNEI in the germline V gene. The V end lost 7 bases, the J end lost 3 bases, and 7 bases lay between the germline ends. The CDR3 totals 12 residues. The CDR3 bases are TGTGCCAGCAAGGGGTACAATCAGCCCCAGCATTTT. Residues: CASKGYNQPQHF.

The rearrangement joins TRBV21-1 to TRBJ2-7; the DNA was not compared with TRBD1, the D call given in the table. TRBV21-1 is assigned pseudogene status. The CDR3 sequence is 18 residues long. CDR3 residues: CASSPNIYRRGYSYEQYF. The CDR3 coding sequence is TGTGCCAGCAGCCCTAATATATATCGCAGGGGATACTCCTACGAGCAGTACTTC.

V gene TRBV5-1 combines with J gene TRBJ2-3; 9 bases fit TRBD2. The V gene end was trimmed by 2 bases and the J gene end by 0 bases; junction bases not matched to a gene: 4. Germline V gene data show CDR1 as SGHRS and CDR2 as YFSETQ. CDR3 size: 16 residues. The CDR3 loop reads CASSFTSGHSTDTQYF. CDR3 DNA sequence: TGCGCCAGCAGCTTTACTAGCGGGCACAGCACAGATACGCAGTATTTT.

The CDR3 reads CASSKQATVYGYTF. DNA of the CDR3: TGTGCCAGCTCCAAACAGGCCACGGTCTATGGCTACACCTTC. The chain employs TRBV13 and TRBJ1-2, with a tentative D call TRBD1 (5 bases). V shed 8 bases and J shed 4 bases, with 17 bases lying between them. The germline V gene encodes CDR1 PRHDT and CDR2 FYEKMQ (reference sequence). The CDR3 contains 14 residues.

Regarding this clone: This sample includes further DNA sequences coding for the same CDR3. The gene calls are TRBV3-1 (or the pseudogene TRBV3-2) and TRBJ1-5; D is unclear. Trimming removed 3 bases at V and 4 bases at J, with 7 bases between. CDR3 length equals 13 residues. Germline-derived CDR1 and CDR2 are LGHDT and YNNKEL (reference sequence). The CDR3 reads CASSQGGNQPQHF. CDR3 nucleotide sequence: TGTGCCAGCAGCCAGGGAGGTAATCAGCCCCAGCATTTT.

This clone was counted a single time. This chain connects TRBV19 to TRBJ2-2; no reliable D call. The CDR3 has 15 residues. Trimming stripped 2 bases from V and 1 base from J, with 8 bases between. Germline CDR1 and CDR2: LNHDA and SQIVND (reference sequence). This CDR3 is CASSISSLNTGELFF. Written as DNA, the CDR3 is TGTGCCAGTAGTATATCGAGCCTGAACACCGGGGAGCTGTTTTTT.

For the CDR3, the DNA is TGTGCCAGCAGCCCACCCGGCGGCAGCTCCTACAATGAGCAGTTCTTC. It is translated as CASSPPGGSSYNEQFF. This chain links TRBV7-3 with TRBJ2-1; D remains unclear. CDR3 length equals 16 residues. V was clipped by 5 bases and J by 0 bases, with 14 bases between them. Germline loops: CDR1 SGHTA, CDR2 FQGTGA.

This rearrangement joins TRBV6-1 to TRBJ1-1, with 9 nucleotides matching TRBD1. The CDR3 is made up of 14 amino acids. With 3 bases clipped from V and 1 base from J, the junction kept 0 bases outside the gene matches. Per germline, CDR1 MNHNS and CDR2 SASEGT. As DNA, the CDR3 is TGTGCCAGCAGTGAGACAGGGGGGAACACTGAAGCTTTCTTT. Encoded protein: CASSETGGNTEAFF.

The chain is built from TRBV19 and TRBJ1-2, with 7 bases fitting TRBD1. CDR1 and CDR2 from the germline V gene are LNHDA and SQIVND (reference sequence). Trimming cost V 6 bases and J 6 bases; bases outside gene matches: 25. The CDR3 length is 19 residues. In nucleotides, the CDR3 is TGTGCCAGTAGCCCCTTCACCCATGGGTCAGGGGGGTTTTTAGATGGCTACACCTTC. Amino acids: CASSPFTHGSGGFLDGYTF.

This clone was recorded a few times. The chain links TRBV9 to TRBJ2-7; a possible D gene is TRBD1 (5 bases). The CDR3 has 13 amino acids. CDR1 SGDLS and CDR2 YYNGEE come from the germline V gene. Trimming left V 4 bases short and J 2 bases short, with 10 bases between. The CDR3: CASSPPRAYEQYF. The CDR3 DNA sequence: TGTGCCAGCAGCCCCCCCAGGGCCTACGAGCAGTACTTC.

The CDR3 reads CASSYRERTEAFF. As DNA, the CDR3 is TGCGCCAGCAGCTACAGGGAACGGACTGAAGCTTTCTTT. V gene TRBV5-1 combines with J gene TRBJ1-1, with D possibly matching TRBD1 (6 bases). This CDR3 has 13 amino acids. The V and J ends lost 3 bases and 5 bases respectively, with 11 bases between them. The germline CDR1 and CDR2 sequences are SGHRS and YFSETQ.

V is TRBV19 and J is TRBJ1-1, with D unclear. The ends were cut back, 5 bases at V and 0 bases at J, with 19 bases in the middle. From germline, CDR1 is LNHDA and CDR2 SQIVND (reference sequence). The length of the CDR3 is 17 residues. The DNA of the CDR3 is TGTGCCAGTAGTCAAAACCCGGCAGGTCTGATGAACACTGAAGCTTTCTTT. As protein: CASSQNPAGLMNTEAFF.

This clone appeared a single time. The J gene is TRBJ1-2, the V gene TRBV18, with TRBD1 matching 8 bases. Trimming at V came to 0 bases and at J to 4 bases, leaving 7 bases not matched to a gene. The CDR3 has 16 amino acids. Germline V gene data show CDR1 as KGHSH and CDR2 as LQKENI. CDR3 nucleotide sequence: TGTGCCAGCTCACCACCGGGACAGGAGGATGGCTATGGCTACACCTTC. This codes for CASSPPGQEDGYGYTF.

This chain links TRBV14 with TRBJ2-7, with D perhaps matching TRBD1 (6 bases). V was shortened by 6 bases and J by 0 bases, with 18 bases between the two germline ends. Germline loops: CDR1 SGHDN, CDR2 FVKESK. The CDR3 consists of 16 residues. The CDR3 loop reads CASSRRQDQSSYEQYF. In nucleotides, the CDR3 is TGTGCCAGCAGTCGACGACAGGATCAGAGCTCCTACGAGCAGTACTTC.

The CDR3 is CATSDPLGAGSYNEQFF. CDR3 DNA: TGTGCCACCAGTGACCCCCTGGGCGCGGGCTCCTACAATGAGCAGTTCTTC. This chain links TRBV24-1 with TRBJ2-1; D is possibly TRBD2 (5 bases). Germline CDR1 is KGHDR and CDR2 is SFDVKD. The CDR3 has 17 residues. With 4 bases removed from V and 0 bases from J, the gap between germline ends came to 15 bases.

The genes are TRBV11-2 and TRBJ1-1; no definite D call. Per germline, CDR1 SGHAT and CDR2 FQNNGV. V lost 0 bases and J lost 3, with 5 bases in between. This CDR3 is built from 13 residues. CDR3 nucleotide sequence: TGTGCCAGCAGCTTAGATCGGGACACTGAAGCTTTCTTT. Translated, it gives CASSLDRDTEAFF.

This chain links TRBV6-5 with TRBJ2-7; TRBD1 agrees at 7 bases. This CDR3 comprises 16 residues. Per germline, CDR1 MNHEY and CDR2 SVGAGI. Unmatched junction bases numbered 10, after V lost 3 bases and J lost 2 bases. CDR3 in DNA: TGTGCCAGCAGTTATTTATTCGGACAGGCGGCCTACGAGCAGTACTTC. Amino acids: CASSYLFGQAAYEQYF.

This rearrangement joins TRBV5-1 to TRBJ2-4; D gene unclear. Trimming took off 1 base at V and 6 bases at J, with 5 bases between the two ends. This CDR3 region has 12 residues. Germline CDR1 and CDR2: SGHRS and YFSETQ. The CDR3 loop is CASSLTGNIQYF. The DNA of the CDR3 is TGCGCCAGCAGCTTGACGGGAAACATTCAGTACTTC.

The chain combines TRBV19 with TRBJ1-1; no firm D call. This CDR3 has 14 amino acids. Germline assignment: CDR1 LNHDA and CDR2 SQIVND (reference sequence). V was clipped by 0 bases and J by 4 bases, with 9 bases between them. CDR3 sequence: CASSIDGTFTEAFF. Written as DNA, the CDR3 is TGTGCCAGTAGTATAGATGGCACCTTCACTGAAGCTTTCTTT.

The chain has TRBV2 and TRBJ1-1; 9 bases match TRBD1. This CDR3 has 14 amino acids. The V and J ends lost 6 bases and 10 bases, in that order; junction bases with no gene match: 12. CDR1 is SNHLY, CDR2 FYNNEI, per germline. CDR3 sequence (DNA): TGTGCCAGCAGCTTACAGGGGGCGCGAGGTGGAGCTTTCTTT. Protein: CASSLQGARGGAFF. Drawing the rest from reference TRBV2 and TRBJ1-1, the complete variable domain is EPEVTQTPSHQVTQMGQEVILRCVPISNHLYFYWYRQILGQKVEFLVSFYNNEISEKSEIFDDQFSVERPDGSNFTLKIRSTKLEDSAMYFCASSLQGARGGAFFGQGTRLTVV.

The chain links TRBV3-1 (or the pseudogene TRBV3-2) to TRBJ2-4; D perhaps matches TRBD1 (5 bases). CDR3 length: 16 amino acids. CDR1 and CDR2 (germline): LGHDT, YNNKEL (reference sequence). V gave up 7 bases and J gave up 7 bases, with 23 bases separating them. The CDR3 loop is CASTSSQGSNRNIQYF. CDR3 coding DNA: TGTGCCAGCACCTCCTCCCAGGGTTCCAATCGGAACATTCAGTACTTC.

J is TRBJ1-2 and V is TRBV9; a weak D match, TRBD1 (6 bases). Germline values: CDR1 SGDLS, CDR2 YYNGEE. Trimming removed 0 bases at V and 7 bases at J, with 10 bases between. The CDR3 length is 13 residues. The CDR3 nucleotides are TGTGCCAGCAGCGTAGCTGGGGGCGGTGGCTACACCTTC. Protein: CASSVAGGGGYTF.

This sequence joins TRBV10-3 and TRBJ2-1; 11 nucleotides line up with TRBD2. The V and J ends lost 0 bases and 5 bases, in that order; junction bases with no gene match: 3. Germline V gives CDR1 ENHRY, CDR2 SYGVKD. This CDR3 spans 16 amino acids. In nucleotides, the CDR3 is TGTGCCATCAGTGAGTCAGGACTAGCGGGCGACAATGAGCAGTTCTTC. This sequence encodes CAISESGLAGDNEQFF.